This entry is about one T cell receptor (beta chain). Both 60 Vbeta primers and 13 Jbeta primers went into the PCR. Source study methods: Around 76 million unique TCR beta chains, 10 million to 14 million shared, were counted in a later analysis. Using immunoSEQ multiplex PCR, the repertoire was profiled, and TCRdb retains in-frame clones only, with some absent. The D gene and trimming were derived from the DNA, and the V and J assignments and clone size from that table. The sample shows about 180,000 clones, around 74% of them seen only once. This CDR3 has 15 amino acids. The V segment lost 4 bases and the J segment 2 bases; nucleotides outside the gene matches: 7. Germline V lookup: CDR1 MNHEY, CDR2 SMNVEV (reference sequence). This specimen comes from a study of cytomegalovirus exposure and HLA in healthy donors. About the study: In terms of ancestry, the Caucasian-associated cluster contained roughly 80% of the approximately 400 genotyped donors.

The sequence came from a male donor in good health and CMV-seronegative. This sequence joins TRBV27 and TRBJ2-7; 8 bases agree with TRBD2. Sequencing was carried out using PBMCs. The CDR3 sequence is CASSSPRAGAYEQYF. The CDR3 nucleotides read TGTGCCAGCAGTTCCCCGCGAGCGGGGGCCTACGAGCAGTACTTC.